The rows below give T cell receptor beta chains drawn from one sample of a study of T cells in Graves' hyperthyroidism and ophthalmopathy. TCRdb re-called the multiplex PCR reads through MiXCR, storing one row per CDR3 protein. Of some 600,000 distinct CDR3 sequences listed, under 60% were seen once; the top ten hold approximately 8.2%. Sequenced: peripheral blood or thyroid tissue (not recorded which). The receptors were gathered from a woman aged 18-30 years with Graves' hyperthyroidism. Both conserved end residues are part of each CDR3. Fields, in order: clone size, D gene, J gene, V gene, CDR3 DNA, CDR3 protein. The D gene is left open where the match is weak. The listing skips clone size in some rows; elsewhere it reads once, few, many or a size class.

abundance: .; d_gene: .; j_gene: TRBJ1-1; v_gene: TRBV7-2; CDR3nt: TGTGCCAGCAGCCGTCGGGAGGCTATGAGCACTGAAGCTTTCTTT; CDR3aa: CASSRREAMSTEAFF
abundance: few; d_gene: .; j_gene: TRBJ2-5; v_gene: TRBV10-3; CDR3nt: TGTGCCAGCAGCTTAGTCCCAGGGAAGGAGACCCAGTACTTC; CDR3aa: CASSLVPGKETQYF
abundance: .; d_gene: .; j_gene: TRBJ1-2; v_gene: TRBV6-1; CDR3nt: TGTGCCAGCAGCCAAGATCCGGGGAGCTATGGCTACACCTTC; CDR3aa: CASSQDPGSYGYTF
abundance: .; d_gene: TRBD1; j_gene: TRBJ1-2; v_gene: TRBV25-1; CDR3nt: TGTGCCAGGGGGACAGGTCGTAACTATGGCTACACCTTC; CDR3aa: CARGTGRNYGYTF
abundance: .; d_gene: TRBD2; j_gene: TRBJ2-5; v_gene: TRBV20-1; CDR3nt: TGCAGTGCTAGACTAGCGGGAGGGCTAGGGGAGACCCAGTACTTC; CDR3aa: CSARLAGGLGETQYF
abundance: .; d_gene: TRBD1; j_gene: TRBJ1-2; v_gene: TRBV29-1; CDR3nt: TGCAGCGTTGTTCAGGGGGCGCATGGCTACACCTTC; CDR3aa: CSVVQGAHGYTF
abundance: many; d_gene: .; j_gene: TRBJ1-5; v_gene: TRBV2; CDR3nt: TGTGCCAGCAGGGACGACAGAGCGGGCAATCAGCCCCAGCATTTT; CDR3aa: CASRDDRAGNQPQHF
abundance: .; d_gene: .; j_gene: TRBJ1-5; v_gene: TRBV7-9; CDR3nt: TGTGCCAGCAGCCCAGACAGATGGCAGCCCCAGCATTTT; CDR3aa: CASSPDRWQPQHF
abundance: few; d_gene: .; j_gene: TRBJ1-5; v_gene: TRBV6-5; CDR3nt: TGTGCCAGCAGTTACTCCCAGGGGCGGGGTCAGCCCCAGCATTTT; CDR3aa: CASSYSQGRGQPQHF
abundance: .; d_gene: .; j_gene: TRBJ1-5; v_gene: TRBV19; CDR3nt: TGTGCCAGTAGGGGCTTATTGGTTCAGCCCCAGCATTTT; CDR3aa: CASRGLLVQPQHF
abundance: .; d_gene: .; j_gene: TRBJ2-5; v_gene: TRBV12-3/TRBV12-4; CDR3nt: TGTGCCAGCAGTTCCCGGGACCCCGAGACCCAGTACTTC; CDR3aa: CASSSRDPETQYF